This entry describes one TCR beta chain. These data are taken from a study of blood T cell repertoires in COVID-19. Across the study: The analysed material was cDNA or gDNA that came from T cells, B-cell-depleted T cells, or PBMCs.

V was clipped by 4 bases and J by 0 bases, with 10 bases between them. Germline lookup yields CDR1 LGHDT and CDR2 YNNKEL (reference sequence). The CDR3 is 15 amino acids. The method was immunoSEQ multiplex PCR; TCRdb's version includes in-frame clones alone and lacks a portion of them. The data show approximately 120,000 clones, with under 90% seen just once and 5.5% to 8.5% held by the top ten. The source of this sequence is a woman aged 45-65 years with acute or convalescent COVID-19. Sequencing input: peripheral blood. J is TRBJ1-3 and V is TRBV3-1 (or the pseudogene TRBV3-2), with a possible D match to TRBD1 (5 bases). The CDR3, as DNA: TGTGCCAGCAGCCCCACGGGGGGCTCTGGAAACACCATATATTTT. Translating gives CASSPTGGSGNTIYF.